A single sample is the source of the 17 T cell receptor beta chains below, sequenced in a study of blood T cells in healthy people across ages. Combining a sample-barcoded 5' primer with a J-beta primer mix, a second PCR ran for roughly 7 to 12 cycles. A single record per CDR3 protein comes from TCRdb applying MiXCR to the 5' RACE reads. The table includes around 1,800,000 distinct CDR3 sequences, about two fifths detected once. Sample: blood. The receptors originated from a human donor in good health.

CDR3 in DNA: TGTGCCACCAGCAGAGGGTGGCAGGAGACCCAGTACTTC. Amino acids: CATSRGWQETQYF. J is TRBJ2-5 and V is TRBV15; D uncertain. The CDR3 contains 13 residues. V shed 1 base and J shed 5 bases, with 8 bases lying between them. CDR1 LNHNV and CDR2 YYDKDF come from the germline V gene (reference sequence).

The chain has TRBV7-2 and TRBJ2-3, with D hard to call. CDR1 and CDR2 (germline): SGHTA, FQGNSA. The length of the CDR3 is 16 residues. The ends were cut back, 3 bases at V and 0 bases at J, with 13 bases in the middle. The CDR3 reads CASSFGREFSTDTQYF. The CDR3 DNA is TGTGCCAGCAGCTTCGGCAGAGAATTCAGCACAGATACGCAGTATTTT.

The gene calls are TRBV7-2 and TRBJ2-7; D gene unclear. V was clipped by 1 base and J by 3 bases, with 13 bases between them. The germline gives CDR1 SGHTA, CDR2 FQGNSA. CDR3 length: 15 amino acids. The CDR3 protein is CASSLVGQENYEQYF. CDR3 bases: TGTGCCAGCAGCTTAGTAGGTCAGGAAAACTACGAGCAGTACTTC.

The rearrangement joins TRBV11-3 to TRBJ2-4; D may be TRBD1 (6 bases). The last part of the DNA fits TRBJ2-7 better; the J call may be wrong. This CDR3 contains 14 residues. Per germline, CDR1 SGHNT and CDR2 YENEEA. DNA for the CDR3: TGTGCCAGCAGCGGACAGATCCTGCCCTACGAGCAGTACTTC. It translates to CASSGQILPYEQYF.

The CDR3 spells CASSLDVYSNQPQHF. The DNA for the CDR3 is TGTGCCAGCAGCTTAGACGTCTATAGCAATCAGCCCCAGCATTTT. The chain uses TRBV7-8 and TRBJ1-5; D unclear. This CDR3 has 15 amino acids. Germline lookup yields CDR1 SGHVS and CDR2 FQNEAQ. V shed 1 base and J shed 0 bases, with 7 bases lying between them.

In its sample, this clonotype was seen a few times. The CDR3 loop reads CSARPRTVPYEQYF. In DNA form, the CDR3 reads TGCAGTGCTAGACCAAGGACAGTTCCCTACGAGCAGTACTTC. The V call is TRBV20-1, the J call TRBJ2-7; TRBD1 might be the D (6 bases). The CDR3 has 14 residues. Germline loops: CDR1 DFQATT, CDR2 SNEGSKA (reference sequence). The ends were cut back, 2 bases at V and 2 bases at J, with 13 bases in the middle.

Here the CDR3 reads CASSKGGDGSTDTQYF. The CDR3 DNA reads as TGTGCCAGCAGCAAAGGGGGGGACGGATCCACAGATACGCAGTATTTT. The rearrangement links TRBV21-1 to TRBJ2-3; no DNA check was done on the table's D call, TRBD1. TRBV21-1 is a recognized pseudogene. CDR3 length equals 16 residues.

V and J are TRBV20-1 and TRBJ2-1; TRBD1 agrees at 10 bases. V was pared by 1 base and J by 9 bases, with 9 bases of the junction left unmatched. The CDR3 extends over 15 amino acids. CDR1 and CDR2 from the germline V gene are DFQATT and SNEGSKA (reference sequence). The CDR3 DNA is TGCAGTGCTAGAGGACAGGGGGCCGTTCCTAGTGAGCAGTTCTTC. Its protein product is CSARGQGAVPSEQFF.

The chain has TRBV9 and TRBJ2-2, with D perhaps assigned TRBD1 or TRBD2 (6 bases each). The germline gives CDR1 SGDLS, CDR2 YYNGEE. The CDR3 runs 16 residues. V lost 0 bases to trimming and J lost 1 base, with 10 bases between them. The CDR3, as DNA: TGTGCCAGCAGCGTAGGGAGGGGGATGAACACCGGGGAGCTGTTTTTT. Translation: CASSVGRGMNTGELFF.

This clonotype was recorded a few times. The chain combines TRBV27 with TRBJ2-5; TRBD2 is a possible D gene (5 bases). Per the germline V gene, CDR1 is MNHEY and CDR2 is SMNVEV (reference sequence). V lost 6 bases to trimming and J lost 5 bases, with 22 bases between them. The CDR3 totals 16 residues. DNA for the CDR3: TGTGCCAGCAGCCCGCGGGCTGGGAGTGTTAAGGAGACCCAGTACTTC. It translates to CASSPRAGSVKETQYF.

As to this clonotype: The junction shows a germline mismatch at one end, possibly a read error. The chain is built from TRBV12-3 or TRBV12-4 and TRBJ1-5; D call uncertain. There are 13 residues in the CDR3. CDR3 DNA: TGTGTCAGCAGCCTCGTAGGATATCAGCCCCAGCATTTT. Residues: CVSSLVGYQPQHF.

This clonotype has just a few counts. The chain couples TRBV3-1 to TRBJ1-2; 8 bases line up with TRBD1. The J segment lost 2 bases and the V segment lost 4 bases, leaving 9 bases of the junction unmatched. This CDR3 has 16 amino acids. Germline V CDR1 and CDR2: LGHDT, YNNKEL (reference sequence). The CDR3: CASSPTGQGLNYGYTF. As DNA, the CDR3 is TGTGCCAGCAGCCCGACCGGACAGGGCCTCAACTATGGCTACACCTTC.

This clonotype came up a few times. The chain uses TRBV4-2 and TRBJ2-5; D is unclear. Germline V gene data show CDR1 as LGHNA and CDR2 as YNFKEQ. The CDR3 consists of 16 residues. Between the trimmed V and J ends, which lost 3 bases and 0 bases, there was a span of 14 bases. In DNA form, the CDR3 reads TGTGCCAGCAGCCAGAAACTCCGGACCTACCAAGAGACCCAGTACTTC. It yields the protein CASSQKLRTYQETQYF.

The sample holds a few counts of this clonotype. V and J are TRBV5-5 and TRBJ2-1; D might be TRBD2 (6 bases). The germline gives CDR1 SGHKS, CDR2 YYEKEE (reference sequence). The V gene lost 3 bases and the J gene lost 3 bases, with 16 bases spanning the gap. The CDR3 has 16 amino acids. CDR3: CASSSGTGEIYNEQFF. The CDR3 DNA follows: TGTGCCAGCAGCTCCGGTACGGGGGAGATCTACAATGAGCAGTTCTTC.

This clonotype showed up just a few times. The V call is TRBV29-1, the J call TRBJ1-1, with D perhaps TRBD1 (6 bases). Per germline, CDR1 SQVTM and CDR2 ANQGSEA. The CDR3 contains 16 residues. Trimming stripped 6 bases from V and 3 bases from J, with 23 bases between. DNA for the CDR3: TGCAGCGTAGCTTCATTTTATAACAGGGTATACACTGAAGCTTTCTTT. This codes for CSVASFYNRVYTEAFF. Drawing the rest from reference TRBV29-1 and TRBJ1-1, the complete variable domain is SAVISQKPSRDICQRGTSLTIQCQVDSQVTMMFWYRQQPGQSLTLIATANQGSEATYESGFVIDKFPISRPNLTFSTLTVSNMSPEDSSIYLCSVASFYNRVYTEAFFGQGTRLTVV.

This rearrangement joins TRBV15 to TRBJ2-3; TRBD2 matches at 7 bases. Losses at the gene ends were 1 base for V and 4 bases for J; bases not matched to a gene: 5. Germline V lookup: CDR1 LNHNV, CDR2 YYDKDF (reference sequence). The CDR3 has 15 amino acids. CDR3: CATSRVGGEADTQYF. CDR3 DNA: TGTGCCACCAGCAGAGTGGGGGGGGAGGCAGATACGCAGTATTTT.

The chain employs TRBV12-3 or TRBV12-4 and TRBJ2-5, with 10 bases identical to TRBD2. The CDR3 is 12 amino acids. V dropped 6 bases and J dropped 7; count of bases not matched to a gene: 2. CDR3 loop: CASSIAGGTQYF. The CDR3 coding sequence is TGTGCCAGCAGCATAGCGGGGGGGACCCAGTACTTC.